The 16 T cell receptor beta chains in this list originate from one sample, sequenced in a study of T cells in Graves' hyperthyroidism and ophthalmopathy. Amplification targeted TCR beta CDR3 regions from RNA transcripts. First-round RT-PCR targeting the TCR CDR3 was performed with the HTBI primer set. TCRdb passed the multiplex PCR reads through MiXCR, listing each CDR3 protein once. The profile covers 550,000 to 650,000 distinct CDR3 sequences, with about 15% appearing a single time and less than 6% taken by the ten largest. Sequenced: blood. These receptors were obtained from a woman aged 25-40 years with Graves' hyperthyroidism that later progressed to Graves' ophthalmopathy.

The chain uses TRBV28 and TRBJ2-5; TRBD2 matches at 10 bases. CDR1 and CDR2 from the germline V gene are MDHEN and SYDVKM. V was clipped by 6 bases and J by 4 bases; unmatched bases: 8. CDR3 length equals 15 residues. The chain's CDR3 is CASSHYRLAGETQYF. The CDR3 DNA sequence: TGTGCCAGCAGCCATTACAGACTAGCGGGAGAGACCCAGTACTTC.

This clonotype was seen repeatedly, ten times or more. V usage is TRBV7-3 and J usage is TRBJ2-1; D is unclear. Per the germline V gene, CDR1 is SGHTA and CDR2 is FQGTGA. This CDR3 contains 15 residues. With 2 bases removed from V and 6 bases from J, the gap between germline ends came to 14 bases. Here the CDR3 DNA reads TGTGCCAGCAGCTTATCCAGTCTCAGCTCCAATGAGCAGTTCTTC. Encoded protein: CASSLSSLSSNEQFF.

As to this clonotype: As the CDR3 is not closed by the conserved phenylalanine or tryptophan, this likely results from a read error. V gene TRBV4-3 combines with J gene TRBJ2-7; TRBD2 matches 9 bases. The J segment lost 5 bases and the V segment lost 2 bases, leaving 7 bases of the junction unmatched. This CDR3 is built from 15 residues. The germline gives CDR1 LGHNA, CDR2 YSLEER. The DNA of the CDR3 is TGCGCCAGCAGCCAAATGGCTAGCGGGATCCACGAGCAGTACTCC. As protein: CASSQMASGIHEQYS.

A word on this clonotype: A much larger clone lies a single base off, so this may be a read error. The chain carries TRBV9 and TRBJ2-1, with D perhaps TRBD2 (5 bases). The germline V gene encodes CDR1 SGDLS and CDR2 YYNGEE. This CDR3 has 16 residues. The CDR3 nucleotides are TGTGCCAGCAGCGTAGAACAGCGGCCCCTTTACAATGAGCAGATCTTC. Translating it yields CASSVEQRPLYNEQIF.

In regard to this clonotype: One junction end does not reproduce the germline sequence, and a read error may be involved. The chain has TRBV7-9 and TRBJ2-2; D gene uncertain. Germline V gene lookup returns CDR1 SEHNR and CDR2 FQNEAQ (reference sequence). The CDR3 runs to 16 residues. The CDR3 DNA reads as TGCGCCAGCAGCCAAGAATCCGAAGGGCCGGCCGGGGAGCTGTTTTTT. Translation: CASSQESEGPAGELFF.

This clonotype was counted ten times or more. The rearrangement joins TRBV11-2 to TRBJ2-3, with D hard to call. Germline V CDR1 and CDR2: SGHAT, FQNNGV. This CDR3 is built from 13 residues. Trimming stripped 6 bases from V and 5 bases from J, with 12 bases between. The CDR3 DNA reads as TGTGCCAGCAGTTCGGAGTTTGGAGATACGCAGTATTTT. Encoded protein: CASSSEFGDTQYF.

This clonotype was detected only a few times. J is TRBJ2-5 and V is TRBV10-1; unclear D gene. Trimming shortened V by 2 bases and J by 5 bases, and 9 bases separated the two germline ends. Germline assignment: CDR1 WNHNN and CDR2 SYGVQD (reference sequence). This CDR3 comprises 13 residues. The CDR3 nucleotides read TGCGCCAGCAGTGAGGGCCCCTTGGAGACCCAGTACTTC. This sequence encodes CASSEGPLETQYF.

This clonotype occurred many times. V is TRBV27 and J is TRBJ2-3; no clear D. Trimming shortened V by 5 bases and J by 1 base, and 10 bases separated the two germline ends. This CDR3 contains 14 residues. Germline V lookup: CDR1 MNHEY, CDR2 SMNVEV (reference sequence). CDR3: CASSRLLGTDTQYF. The CDR3 DNA is TGTGCCAGCAGTAGGCTGTTAGGCACAGATACGCAGTATTTT.

This clonotype came up many times. The rearrangement uses TRBV27 and TRBJ2-2; D is possibly TRBD1 (5 bases). The CDR3 is made up of 15 amino acids. From germline, CDR1 is MNHEY and CDR2 SMNVEV (reference sequence). V was trimmed by 2 bases and J by 5 bases, leaving 12 bases between them. The CDR3 DNA reads TGTGCCAGCAGTTTAAAGGGGTTGTTTACCGGGGAGCTGTTTTTT. Translation: CASSLKGLFTGELFF.

In this sample, this clonotype turned up many times. The chain is built from TRBV20-1 and TRBJ2-3; D is unclear. CDR1 and CDR2 (germline): DFQATT, SNEGSKA (reference sequence). Trimming removed 3 bases from V and 0 bases from J, with 4 bases in between. The CDR3 has 12 amino acids. The CDR3 DNA reads TGCAGTGCTAGTCCTAGCACAGATACGCAGTATTTT. Translation gives CSASPSTDTQYF.

This clonotype appeared many times. CDR3: CASSLSGSWDEQYF. As DNA, the CDR3 is TGTGCCAGCAGCTTGAGCGGGAGCTGGGACGAGCAGTACTTC. The J gene is TRBJ2-7, the V gene TRBV11-3, with TRBD2 matching 8 bases. Unmatched junction bases numbered 6, after V lost 3 bases and J lost 5 bases. CDR1 and CDR2 (germline): SGHNT, YENEEA. The CDR3 is made up of 14 amino acids.

This clonotype was seen a few times. The rearrangement joins TRBV28 to TRBJ1-4; weak D call: TRBD1 (5 bases). Germline lookup yields CDR1 MDHEN and CDR2 SYDVKM. The CDR3 has 14 amino acids. The germline V and J ends were trimmed by 6 bases and 7 bases, with 15 bases remaining between them. The CDR3: CASSLGRVGEKLFF. In DNA, the CDR3 is TGTGCCAGCAGCCTGGGACGGGTCGGTGAAAAACTGTTTTTT.

This clonotype was counted ten times or more. Mismatch with germline at one junction end may stem from a read error. This chain uses TRBV6-2 or TRBV6-3 with TRBJ1-1; 7 bases fit TRBD1. There are 13 residues in the CDR3. From germline, CDR1 is MNHEY and CDR2 SVGEGT. CDR3 loop: CAGRGGGRLEAFF. The CDR3 nucleotides read TGTGCCGGCAGGGGAGGGGGCAGACTTGAAGCTTTCTTT.

This clonotype came up many times. The chain has TRBV4-3 and TRBJ1-2; 7 bases agree with TRBD1. CDR1 is LGHNA and CDR2 is YSLEER in the germline V gene. The V gene end was trimmed by 2 bases and the J gene end by 8 bases; junction bases not matched to a gene: 8. The CDR3 runs to 14 residues. The CDR3 DNA follows: TGCGCCAGCAGCCAAATATCAGGGGGGATAGGCTACACCTTC. Translated: CASSQISGGIGYTF.

This clonotype has just a few counts. V gene TRBV6-1 combines with J gene TRBJ1-5; a weak D match, TRBD1 (5 bases). The length of the CDR3 is 14 residues. From germline, CDR1 is MNHNS and CDR2 SASEGT. Trimming left V 6 bases short and J 5 bases short, with 14 bases between. Here the CDR3 reads CASSVITGYQPQHF. The CDR3 DNA is TGTGCCAGCAGCGTAATCACAGGTTATCAGCCCCAGCATTTT.

This clonotype was recorded at least ten times. V is TRBV28 and J is TRBJ2-7, with D tentatively TRBD2 (6 bases). This CDR3 has 14 residues. Germline V gene sequence: CDR1 MDHEN, CDR2 SYDVKM. Trimming pared 3 bases from V and 7 bases from J, leaving 16 bases between. In nucleotides, the CDR3 is TGTGCCAGCAGTTTGGCCGGGAGAGAAGAAGAGCAGTACTTC. This gives the protein CASSLAGREEEQYF.